Many counts were recorded for the clone carrying this T cell receptor (beta chain). Its antigen is unidentified. Compared with germline, one end of the junction differs, possibly owing to a read error. Individual cDNA molecules in this library carried unique molecular identifiers. TCRdb analysed the RACE reads with MiXCR anew, one entry per CDR3 protein. Of roughly 200,000 distinct CDR3 sequences in the sample, around 25% were seen once. The CDR3 loop spans 12 amino acids. Germline values: CDR1 SQVTM, CDR2 ANQGSEA. The time point was: patch test 3, about 24 weeks after DPC sensitization. Specified treatment: therapeutic diphenylcyclopropenone sensitization with weekly scalp DPC. The source of the sample is a study of human T cells and chemical hapten exposure. About the study: Patch tests put 0.01% DPC on the upper back, read at 6 days. It was small differences in pooled library volume that mainly caused per-sample TCR yields to vary. Study-level points and caveats: Donors had alopecia, so their immune response may differ from healthy people's.

Source: whole blood, taken in connection with sensitization to the hapten diphenylcyclopropenone (DPC). The receptor was isolated from a woman aged 40 to 50 with alopecia areata. Some clones in this sample may be carry-over from other donors' samples. The V and J genes are TRBV29-1 and TRBJ1-5; 7 nucleotides match TRBD1. CDR3 protein: CSARQGKQPQHF. The CDR3 DNA is TGCAGCGCGCGACAGGGCAAACAGCCCCAGCATTTT.